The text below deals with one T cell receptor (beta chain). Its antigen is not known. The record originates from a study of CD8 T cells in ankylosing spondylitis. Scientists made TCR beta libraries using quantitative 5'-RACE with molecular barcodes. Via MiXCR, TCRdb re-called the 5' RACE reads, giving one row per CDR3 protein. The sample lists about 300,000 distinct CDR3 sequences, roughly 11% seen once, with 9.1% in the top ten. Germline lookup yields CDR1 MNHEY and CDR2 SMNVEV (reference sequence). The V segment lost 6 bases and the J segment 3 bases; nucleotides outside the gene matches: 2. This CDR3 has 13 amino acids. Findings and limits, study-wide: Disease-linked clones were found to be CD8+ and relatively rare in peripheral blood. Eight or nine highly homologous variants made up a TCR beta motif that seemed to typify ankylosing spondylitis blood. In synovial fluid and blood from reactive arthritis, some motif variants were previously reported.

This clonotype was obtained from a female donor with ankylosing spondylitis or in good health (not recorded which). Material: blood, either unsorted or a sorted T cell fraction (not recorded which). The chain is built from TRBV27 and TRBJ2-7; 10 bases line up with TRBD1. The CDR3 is CASRGTGDYEQYF. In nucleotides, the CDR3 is TGTGCCAGCAGGGGGACAGGGGACTACGAGCAGTACTTC.